Below are 13 T cell receptor beta chains sequenced from a single sample in a study of blood T cells in healthy people across ages. PCR was performed a second time for about 6 to 11 cycles using a sample-barcoded 5' primer and a J-beta primer mix. Using its own MiXCR run on the 5' RACE reads, TCRdb lists one record per CDR3 protein. The sample carries just under 550,000 distinct CDR3 sequences, around 24% recorded once. These records were also assigned to another study, of T cells of mothers and their children.

The sequenced sample was blood. These receptors were taken from a boy aged 5-17 years in good health.

Of note for this clonotype: A clone one base away is much larger, so this may be a read error. This chain connects TRBV29-1 to TRBJ1-2; no reliable D call. Trimming shortened V by 4 bases and J by 2 bases, and 5 bases separated the two germline ends. The CDR3 spans 11 residues. Germline CDR1 is SQVTM and CDR2 is ANQGSEA. In DNA, the CDR3 is TGCAGCGTTGGCAAAAACTATGGCTACACCTTC. It yields the protein CSVGKNYGYTF.

This clonotype was observed a handful of times. Germline and junction disagree at one end, which may indicate a read error. CDR3 sequence: CAGSSDSAGGFYEQYF. The DNA of the CDR3 is TGCGCCGGCAGTTCTGATTCTGCGGGCGGATTCTACGAGCAGTACTTC. The V and J genes are TRBV5-1 and TRBJ2-5; D is perhaps TRBD2 (5 bases). The J call is uncertain, as TRBJ2-7 better fits the DNA end. The CDR3 consists of 16 residues. Per germline, CDR1 SGHRS and CDR2 YFSETQ.

This clonotype was seen a handful of times. J is TRBJ2-5 and V is TRBV20-1, with TRBD2 identical over 9 bases. With V trimmed by 1 base and J by 1 base, 4 bases remained unmatched. This CDR3 comprises 15 residues. CDR1 DFQATT and CDR2 SNEGSKA come from the germline V gene (reference sequence). DNA of the CDR3: TGCAGTGCTAGAGTTAGCGGGGGAATCCAAGAGACCCAGTACTTC. Protein: CSARVSGGIQETQYF.

This clonotype was counted between two and nine times. V gene TRBV7-8 combines with J gene TRBJ2-5; TRBD2 matches 9 bases. The CDR3 is made up of 14 amino acids. Trimming cost V 7 bases and J 5 bases; bases outside gene matches: 8. Germline CDR1 reads SGHVS; CDR2 reads FQNEAQ. The CDR3 spells CASIAGGQMETQYF. The CDR3 DNA follows: TGTGCCAGCATCGCGGGGGGGCAAATGGAGACCCAGTACTTC.

Only a few counts were recorded for this clonotype. The rearrangement uses TRBV18 and TRBJ2-5; D remains ambiguous. V was clipped by 0 bases and J by 6 bases, with 17 bases between them. CDR1 is KGHSH and CDR2 is LQKENI in the germline V gene. The CDR3 totals 16 residues. CDR3 loop: CASSPPEAPSGKTQYF. The CDR3 nucleotides read TGTGCCAGCTCACCACCCGAAGCACCCTCTGGGAAGACCCAGTACTTC.

This clonotype was recorded a few times. The V and J genes are TRBV20-1 and TRBJ2-5; TRBD2 might be the D (7 bases). V was shortened by 4 bases and J by 1 base, with 16 bases between the two germline ends. This CDR3 has 15 residues. Germline lookup yields CDR1 DFQATT and CDR2 SNEGSKA (reference sequence). The CDR3 region has the DNA TGCAGTGCTAAGAAGGGGGGGTCCTTCCAAGAGACCCAGTACTTC. Translating gives CSAKKGGSFQETQYF.

For this clonotype: This may stem from a read error, because a much larger clone lies one nucleotide away. J is TRBJ2-3 and V is TRBV6-2 or TRBV6-3, with D unresolved. V lost 0 bases to trimming and J lost 2 bases, with 3 bases between them. This CDR3 contains 13 residues. From germline, CDR1 is MNHEY and CDR2 SVGEGT. The chain's CDR3 is CASSYSTTDTQYF. CDR3 nucleotide sequence: TGTGCCAGCAGTTACTCGACCACAGATACGCAGTATTTT.

This clonotype has more than one count but fewer than ten. The chain links TRBV6-5 to TRBJ2-1; 10 nucleotides match TRBD2. The closer fit of TRBJ2-7 to the DNA end suggests the J call may be wrong. Germline V gene lookup returns CDR1 MNHEY and CDR2 SVGAGI. The CDR3 sequence is 14 residues long. CDR3 coding DNA: TGTGCCAGCACCACTTCTAGCGGGAGCTACGAGCAGTACTTC. It yields the protein CASTTSSGSYEQYF.

This sequence joins TRBV5-1 and TRBJ2-5, with 10 positions matching TRBD2. The CDR3 sequence is 16 residues long. From germline, CDR1 is SGHRS and CDR2 YFSETQ. V gave up 0 bases and J gave up 3 bases; unmatched junction bases: 5. The CDR3 spells CASSLEPSGSKETQYF. DNA of the CDR3: TGCGCCAGCAGCTTGGAACCTAGCGGGAGTAAAGAGACCCAGTACTTC.

This sequence joins TRBV3-1 and TRBJ1-3; TRBD1 is a possible D gene (5 bases). Germline CDR1 LGHDT, CDR2 YNNKEL (reference sequence). The V gene lost 0 bases and the J gene lost 4 bases, with 10 bases spanning the gap. The CDR3 contains 15 residues. The chain's CDR3 is CASSQDWQGGNTIYF. The CDR3 nucleotides are TGTGCCAGCAGCCAAGATTGGCAGGGAGGAAACACCATATATTTT.

This clonotype was counted a few times. V and J are TRBV24-1 and TRBJ2-5; no clear D gene. Trimming took 3 bases from V and 2 from J, leaving 18 bases between them. Germline CDR1 KGHDR, CDR2 SFDVKD. The CDR3 is 17 amino acids. CDR3: CATSDPGAVALQETQYF. In nucleotides, the CDR3 is TGTGCCACCAGTGATCCCGGCGCAGTGGCCCTGCAAGAGACCCAGTACTTC.

This rearrangement joins TRBV20-1 to TRBJ2-2; weak D call: TRBD1 (6 bases). V dropped 4 bases and J dropped 1 base, with 10 bases sitting between them. This CDR3 comprises 14 residues. Germline V lookup: CDR1 DFQATT, CDR2 SNEGSKA (reference sequence). CDR3 region: CSAIRDKNTGELFF. For the CDR3, the DNA is TGCAGTGCTATCCGGGACAAGAACACCGGGGAGCTGTTTTTT.

The chain uses TRBV7-9 and TRBJ2-5; TRBD2 aligns across 9 bases. The V and J ends lost 2 bases and 1 base, in that order; junction bases with no gene match: 8. This CDR3 has 17 amino acids. Looked up from germline, CDR1 is SEHNR and CDR2 is FQNEAQ (reference sequence). The CDR3 here is CASSLISSGGSQETQYF. CDR3 sequence (DNA): TGTGCCAGCAGCTTAATCAGTAGCGGGGGCTCCCAAGAGACCCAGTACTTC.